Listed below are T cell receptor beta chains from one sample, sequenced in a study of blood T cell repertoires in COVID-19. This table comes from immunoSEQ multiplex PCR, and its TCRdb copy is limited to in-frame clones, with some not included. The table lists roughly 48,000 clones, just over 90% of them singletons. Sequenced material: peripheral blood. The receptor source for this set is a man aged 60-69 years with COVID-19, enrolled during active disease. CDR3s include the opening cysteine and the closing phenylalanine or tryptophan. A D gene is named only where the DNA matches it firmly. Size values are once, few and many counts, or a class for expanded clones, and some rows have none.

J gene: TRBJ2-3
D gene: NA
clone size: NA
V gene: TRBV9
CDR3 DNA: TGTGCCAGCGTTGCGCCGGGGGAGCCTGATGGAGATACGCAGTATTTT
CDR3 protein: CASVAPGEPDGDTQYF

J gene: TRBJ2-2
D gene: NA
clone size: NA
V gene: TRBV2
CDR3 DNA: TGTGCCAGCAGCAGGGGAGTAGGAACCGGGGAGCTGTTTTTT
CDR3 protein: CASSRGVGTGELFF

J gene: TRBJ1-2
D gene: NA
clone size: NA
V gene: TRBV19
CDR3 DNA: TGTGCCAGTAGTCTCTCGCCCAGGTGGGTTCCCCGACCGAACTATGGCTACACCTTC
CDR3 protein: CASSLSPRWVPRPNYGYTF

J gene: TRBJ2-2
D gene: NA
clone size: NA
V gene: TRBV9
CDR3 DNA: TGTGCCAGCAGCGTAGACCCACTCCTCCCCGGGGAGCTGTTTTTT
CDR3 protein: CASSVDPLLPGELFF

J gene: TRBJ2-3
D gene: TRBD2
clone size: NA
V gene: TRBV27
CDR3 DNA: TGTGCCAGCAGTTCCTACTCCCGGGGACTAGGGGGCACAGATACGCAGTATTTT
CDR3 protein: CASSSYSRGLGGTDTQYF

J gene: TRBJ2-3
D gene: NA
clone size: once
V gene: TRBV7-3
CDR3 DNA: TGTGCCAGCAGCTTAACGGGACTTTCCACAGATACGCAGTATTTT
CDR3 protein: CASSLTGLSTDTQYF

J gene: TRBJ1-4
D gene: NA
clone size: NA
V gene: TRBV9
CDR3 DNA: TGTGCCAGCAGCGTCTCAGACGGGAGGAAGGAAAAACTGTTTTTT
CDR3 protein: CASSVSDGRKEKLFF

J gene: TRBJ2-5
D gene: TRBD1
clone size: NA
V gene: TRBV19
CDR3 DNA: TGTGCCAGTAGTCTAGGACAGGGTATTTCGGAGACCCAGTACTTC
CDR3 protein: CASSLGQGISETQYF

J gene: TRBJ1-2
D gene: NA
clone size: NA
V gene: TRBV3-1/TRBV3-2
CDR3 DNA: TGTGCCAGCAGCCAAGATCCCCAGGGCCAAAAGAGGTACACCTTC
CDR3 protein: CASSQDPQGQKRYTF

J gene: TRBJ2-1
D gene: TRBD2
clone size: NA
V gene: TRBV18
CDR3 DNA: TGTGCCAGCTCACCTGGGACTAGCGGGGGGGGCTCCTACAATGAGCAGTTCTTC
CDR3 protein: CASSPGTSGGGSYNEQFF

J gene: TRBJ1-6
D gene: NA
clone size: NA
V gene: TRBV6-5
CDR3 DNA: TGTGCCAGCAGTCCCCGGGGGGATAATAATTCACCCCTCCACTTT
CDR3 protein: CASSPRGDNNSPLHF

J gene: TRBJ2-1
D gene: NA
clone size: NA
V gene: TRBV5-1
CDR3 DNA: TGCGCCAGCAGCCGTCGAGGGGGCGGGAGGTTCGATTTAAGCTCCTACAATGAGCAGTTCTTC
CDR3 protein: CASSRRGGGRFDLSSYNEQFF

J gene: TRBJ2-1
D gene: TRBD2
clone size: NA
V gene: TRBV19
CDR3 DNA: TGTGCCAGTAGTATAGGGGCCGGGGGGGAGCAGTTCTTC
CDR3 protein: CASSIGAGGEQFF

J gene: TRBJ1-6
D gene: TRBD1
clone size: once
V gene: TRBV6-5
CDR3 DNA: TGTGCCAGCACCCCGGGACAGGGGACTTCACCCCTCCACTTT
CDR3 protein: CASTPGQGTSPLHF

J gene: TRBJ2-7
D gene: NA
clone size: NA
V gene: TRBV27
CDR3 DNA: TGTGCCAGCAGTTTTCCCCATCGAGGACTGGAGAATTACGAGCAGTACTTC
CDR3 protein: CASSFPHRGLENYEQYF

J gene: TRBJ1-2
D gene: TRBD1
clone size: NA
V gene: TRBV28
CDR3 DNA: TGTGCCTCGACCCGGACAGGGGATTATGGCTACACCTTC
CDR3 protein: CASTRTGDYGYTF

J gene: TRBJ2-7
D gene: TRBD1
clone size: NA
V gene: TRBV4-2
CDR3 DNA: TGTGCCAGCAGCCGGTTAGGGACAGGGCTATCCTACGAGCAGTACTTC
CDR3 protein: CASSRLGTGLSYEQYF

J gene: TRBJ2-7
D gene: TRBD1
clone size: NA
V gene: TRBV2
CDR3 DNA: TGTGCCAGCAGTGGTAGGGGGCTAGGCAACGAGCAGTACTTC
CDR3 protein: CASSGRGLGNEQYF

J gene: TRBJ2-7
D gene: TRBD2
clone size: few
V gene: TRBV4-2
CDR3 DNA: TGTGCCAGCAGCAGAACGACTAGCGGGATATCCTACGAGCAGTACTTC
CDR3 protein: CASSRTTSGISYEQYF

J gene: TRBJ2-1
D gene: TRBD2
clone size: few
V gene: TRBV19
CDR3 DNA: TGTGCCAGTAGTAAAGGCGGGAGGGTAAGGAATGAGCAGTTCTTC
CDR3 protein: CASSKGGRVRNEQFF

J gene: TRBJ1-2
D gene: TRBD1
clone size: NA
V gene: TRBV5-4
CDR3 DNA: TGTGCCAGCAGCTTGGTTGTATCGGCAGGGGGTGGCTACACCTTC
CDR3 protein: CASSLVVSAGGGYTF

J gene: TRBJ1-6
D gene: TRBD1
clone size: few
V gene: TRBV4-2
CDR3 DNA: TGTGCCAGCAGCCAGTTGGACAGGAGTAATTCACCCCTCCACTTT
CDR3 protein: CASSQLDRSNSPLHF

J gene: TRBJ1-2
D gene: NA
clone size: NA
V gene: TRBV6-1
CDR3 DNA: TGTGCCAGCAGTGAAGCGCCGGTGAACTATGGCTACACCTTC
CDR3 protein: CASSEAPVNYGYTF

J gene: TRBJ2-1
D gene: TRBD1
clone size: NA
V gene: TRBV18
CDR3 DNA: TGTGCCAGCTCACCACTCCGGGACAGGGAGTACAATGAGCAGTTCTTC
CDR3 protein: CASSPLRDREYNEQFF